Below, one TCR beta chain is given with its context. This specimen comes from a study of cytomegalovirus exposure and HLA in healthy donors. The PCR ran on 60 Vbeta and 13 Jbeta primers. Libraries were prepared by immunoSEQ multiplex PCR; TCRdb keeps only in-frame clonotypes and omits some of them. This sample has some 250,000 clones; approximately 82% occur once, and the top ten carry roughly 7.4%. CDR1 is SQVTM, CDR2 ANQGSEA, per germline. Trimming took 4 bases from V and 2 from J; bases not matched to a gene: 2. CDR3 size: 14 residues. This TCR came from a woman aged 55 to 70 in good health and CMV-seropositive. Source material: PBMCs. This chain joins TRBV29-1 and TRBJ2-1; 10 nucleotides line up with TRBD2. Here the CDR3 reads CSVASGSPYNEQFF. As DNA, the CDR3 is TGCAGCGTTGCTAGCGGGAGCCCCTACAATGAGCAGTTCTTC.